This entry lists 12 T cell receptor beta chains sequenced from one sample in a study of monozygotic twins with cystic fibrosis (dated by TCRdb to the early 2020s). The library was obtained by the immunoSEQ multiplex PCR assay. TCRdb obtained this table from immuneACCESS and retained in-frame rearrangements with V and J assigned. These tables miss some clones; where compared with another copy, unresolved V genes account for less than half of the shortfall, and the remainder is unexplained. The sample table lists 30,000 to 35,000 clones, approximately 72% of them with a count of one. Over 0.75% of the sample belongs to the ten largest clones. The sequenced material came from blood. The receptors derive from a girl under 18 with cystic fibrosis.

This clone was detected a few times. The chain employs TRBV30 and TRBJ2-7; the D gene could be TRBD1 or TRBD2 (5 bases each). The CDR3 runs to 15 residues. CDR1 is GTSNPN, CDR2 SVGIG, per germline (reference sequence). Trimming took off 2 bases at V and 5 bases at J, with 19 bases between the two ends. In DNA, the CDR3 is TGTGCCTGGAGTTATTGGCCGGGACGGGCCAACGAGCAGTACGTC. Protein sequence: CAWSYWPGRANEQYV.

The chain links TRBV30 to TRBJ2-1; 10 bases are a match to TRBD2. Trimming took 0 bases from V and 7 from J; bases not matched to a gene: 3. Germline V gene lookup returns CDR1 GTSNPN and CDR2 SVGIG (reference sequence). CDR3 length equals 14 residues. CDR3 sequence: CAWSVRLAGNEQFF. CDR3 sequence (DNA): TGTGCCTGGAGTGTTAGACTAGCGGGTAATGAGCAGTTCTTC.

The chain uses TRBV7-2 and TRBJ2-2; 7 nucleotides match TRBD1. J lost 1 base, V lost 4 bases, and 3 bases had no gene match. Germline-derived CDR1 and CDR2 are SGHTA and FQGNSA. This CDR3 is built from 15 residues. CDR3 nucleotide sequence: TGTGCCAGCAGCTCTCGGACAGGGAACACCGGGGAGCTGTTTTTT. Protein: CASSSRTGNTGELFF.

A single count supports this clone. The rearrangement joins TRBV7-9 to TRBJ2-3; 11 bases are a match to TRBD2. The junction had 19 bases not matched to a gene; V was cut back by 5 bases and J by 6 bases. The CDR3 has 19 residues. CDR1 and CDR2 from the germline V gene are SEHNR and FQNEAQ (reference sequence). In DNA form, the CDR3 reads TGTGCCAGCAGCCCCAAGCCCGGACTAGCGGGCCAAAATGGGGATACGCAGTATTTT. Translation: CASSPKPGLAGQNGDTQYF.

In this sample, this clone turned up a few times. The genes are TRBV20-1 and TRBJ2-7; D ambiguous. V lost 8 bases and J lost 6, with 11 bases in between. The CDR3 runs 10 residues. Germline-derived CDR1 and CDR2 are DFQATT and SNEGSKA (reference sequence). CDR3 sequence reads: CSLSRSEQYF. The CDR3 DNA sequence: TGCAGTTTAAGCCGAAGCGAGCAGTACTTC.

This clone occurred a few times. The chain carries TRBV7-9 and TRBJ1-1; no definite D call. From germline, CDR1 is SEHNR and CDR2 FQNEAQ (reference sequence). Between the trimmed V and J ends, which lost 5 bases and 3 bases, there was a span of 10 bases. This CDR3 is 13 amino acids long. DNA of the CDR3: TGTGCCAGCAGCCGGGCACCCGACACTGAAGCTTTCTTT. Its translation is CASSRAPDTEAFF.

This clone was counted only a few times. Other nucleotide sequences from this sample produce the same CDR3. The genes are TRBV9 and TRBJ1-1; D ambiguous. The germline V gene has CDR1 SGDLS and CDR2 YYNGEE. The V end was cut by 4 bases, the J end by 2 bases, with 9 bases between. CDR3 length: 13 residues. The CDR3 is CASSPGPNTEAFF. The DNA for the CDR3 is TGTGCCAGCAGCCCCGGTCCAAACACTGAAGCTTTCTTT.

This clone has just a few counts. V is TRBV5-1 and J is TRBJ1-1; D not certain. The germline gives CDR1 SGHRS, CDR2 YFSETQ. V was pared by 1 base and J by 1 base, with 8 bases between. The CDR3 is made up of 14 amino acids. The CDR3 sequence: CASSLFDGNTEAFF. The CDR3 nucleotides are TGCGCCAGCAGCTTGTTTGACGGGAACACTGAAGCTTTCTTT.

The chain carries TRBV30 and TRBJ2-4; TRBD2 might be the D (5 bases). The germline CDR1 and CDR2 sequences are GTSNPN and SVGIG (reference sequence). Trimming removed 0 bases from V and 3 bases from J, with 9 bases in between. The CDR3 sequence is 14 residues long. This CDR3 is CAWSVRGGKNIQYF. CDR3 nucleotide sequence: TGTGCCTGGAGTGTCCGGGGTGGCAAAAACATTCAGTACTTC.

This rearrangement joins TRBV6-6 to TRBJ1-2, with D possibly matching TRBD1 (6 bases). The CDR3 extends over 14 amino acids. V lost 6 bases and J lost 7, with 18 bases in between. Per germline, CDR1 MNHNY and CDR2 SVGAGI (reference sequence). The CDR3 region is CASSPGRGAGGYTF. CDR3 bases: TGTGCCAGCAGCCCCGGGCGGGGGGCGGGTGGCTACACCTTC.

The chain is built from TRBV28 and TRBJ1-2; maybe TRBD1 (5 bases). Per the germline V gene, CDR1 is MDHEN and CDR2 is SYDVKM. The V end lost 9 bases, the J end lost 0 bases, and 11 bases lay between the germline ends. This CDR3 region has 13 residues. The CDR3 DNA reads as TGTGCCAGTTCGGACATTACTAACTATGGCTACACCTTC. It is translated as CASSDITNYGYTF.

The chain employs TRBV27 and TRBJ2-7; D could derive from TRBD1 or TRBD2 (5 bases each). CDR3 length equals 16 residues. V dropped 6 bases and J dropped 2 bases, with 20 bases sitting between them. Germline V CDR1 and CDR2: MNHEY, SMNVEV (reference sequence). The CDR3 coding sequence is TGTGCCAGCAGCCTACTGAACTCAGGGAGCCCCTACGAGCAGTACTTC. Residues: CASSLLNSGSPYEQYF.